Following are 26 T cell receptor beta chains from one sample sequenced in a study of T-cell memory formation after mild COVID-19. One entry per CDR3 protein, called by TCRdb with MiXCR from the 5' RACE reads. Of about 560,000 distinct CDR3 sequences in the sample, about 20% were seen once. Source material: PBMCs or a T cell subset sorted from them (not recorded which). The receptors here all came from an adult woman who had mild COVID-19 (a few samples of this study predate the infection). Cell type and time point are not known.

This clonotype was counted ten times or more. V gene TRBV12-3 or TRBV12-4 combines with J gene TRBJ2-2; no firm D call. This CDR3 comprises 19 residues. Trimming removed 2 bases at V and 6 bases at J, with 25 bases between. The CDR3, as DNA: TGTGCCAGCAGTTTAAGCCCCGAACTACACACCATCGGTTCCGGGGAGCTGTTTTTT. Amino acid sequence: CASSLSPELHTIGSGELFF.

There are a few counts of this clonotype. This chain connects TRBV6-6 to TRBJ2-5; possible D gene TRBD1, 6 bases. CDR3 size: 15 residues. CDR1 is MNHNY and CDR2 is SVGAGI in the germline V gene (reference sequence). V was shortened by 0 bases and J by 7 bases, with 15 bases between the two germline ends. CDR3 in amino acids: CASSYSEQGPTTQYF. The CDR3 region has the DNA TGTGCCAGCAGTTACTCGGAACAGGGTCCCACGACCCAGTACTTC.

This clonotype was recorded many times. The chain uses TRBV7-9 and TRBJ1-2; D is uncertain. The CDR3 spans 13 residues. Trimming shortened V by 2 bases and J by 3 bases, and 7 bases separated the two germline ends. Germline V gene sequence: CDR1 SEHNR, CDR2 FQNEAQ (reference sequence). The CDR3 sequence is CASSLKADYGYTF. CDR3 nucleotide sequence: TGTGCCAGCAGCTTAAAGGCAGACTATGGCTACACCTTC.

The chain joins TRBV5-1 to TRBJ2-4; D might be TRBD2 (5 bases). CDR1 and CDR2 from the germline V gene are SGHRS and YFSETQ. This CDR3 comprises 19 residues. The V and J ends lost 0 bases and 0 bases respectively, with 19 bases between them. The CDR3 DNA is TGCGCCAGCAGCTTGGAAACTCCCTCCAGAGGGAAAGCCAAAAACATTCAGTACTTC. Translated, it gives CASSLETPSRGKAKNIQYF. Looking up the rest from reference TRBV5-1 and TRBJ2-4 gives the full variable domain: KAGVTQTPRYLIKTRGQQVTLSCSPISGHRSVSWYQQTPGQGLQFLFEYFSETQRNKGNFPGRFSGRQFSNSRSEMNVSTLELGDSALYLCASSLETPSRGKAKNIQYFGAGTRLSVL.

The V gene is TRBV20-1, the J gene TRBJ1-2; 7 bases agree with TRBD1. The CDR3 loop spans 13 amino acids. Germline assignment: CDR1 DFQATT and CDR2 SNEGSKA (reference sequence). V lost 0 bases to trimming and J lost 4 bases; unmatched junction nucleotides: 2. The CDR3 reads CSARDQGGYGYTF. In DNA form, the CDR3 reads TGCAGTGCTAGAGACCAGGGGGGCTATGGCTACACCTTC.

The V and J genes are TRBV7-6 and TRBJ2-7; a possible D gene is TRBD1 (5 bases). Germline lookup yields CDR1 SGHVS and CDR2 FNYEAQ. Trimming shortened V by 7 bases and J by 7 bases, and 20 bases separated the two germline ends. The CDR3 extends over 14 amino acids. In DNA, the CDR3 is TGTGCCAGCACCCGAATCGTTGGGGCACCAGAGCAGTACTTC. Translation gives CASTRIVGAPEQYF.

This clonotype was counted between two and nine times. The V and J genes are TRBV7-2 and TRBJ2-2; 16 nucleotides match TRBD2. Germline lookup yields CDR1 SGHTA and CDR2 FQGNSA. The V gene end was trimmed by 5 bases and the J gene end by 10 bases; junction bases not matched to a gene: 7. This CDR3 spans 16 amino acids. The CDR3 loop is CASSPFGTSGRVELFF. CDR3 DNA: TGTGCCAGCAGCCCGTTTGGGACTAGCGGGAGGGTGGAGCTGTTTTTT.

This clonotype was seen ten or more times. The CDR3 DNA reads TGTGCCAGCAGCTTAGGACTAGCGGATAGCACAGATACGCAGTATTTT. This gives the protein CASSLGLADSTDTQYF. V is TRBV7-9 and J is TRBJ2-3; 9 nucleotides agree with TRBD2. The CDR3 loop spans 16 amino acids. Germline values: CDR1 SEHNR, CDR2 FQNEAQ (reference sequence). J gave up 0 bases and V 1 base, and 2 bases lay outside the gene matches.

The rearrangement links TRBV5-5 to TRBJ1-1, with a possible D match to TRBD1 (5 bases). CDR1 is SGHKS and CDR2 is YYEKEE in the germline V gene (reference sequence). V gave up 1 base and J gave up 0 bases, with 16 bases separating them. The CDR3 contains 17 residues. The CDR3 sequence is CASSLWGERILNTEAFF. The CDR3 DNA reads TGTGCCAGCAGCTTGTGGGGGGAAAGGATTCTGAACACTGAAGCTTTCTTT. The entire variable domain, with the rest obtained from reference TRBV5-5 and TRBJ1-1, is as follows: DAGVTQSPTHLIKTRGQQVTLRCSPISGHKSVSWYQQVLGQGPQFIFQYYEKEERGRGNFPDRFSARQFPNYSSELNVNALLLGDSALYLCASSLWGERILNTEAFFGQGTRLTVV.

There are a few counts of this clonotype. The chain employs TRBV12-3 or TRBV12-4 and TRBJ1-2; D uncertain. CDR3 length equals 15 residues. Trimming pared 8 bases from V and 5 bases from J, leaving 21 bases between. The chain's CDR3 is CASVRTSGRAYGYTF. CDR3 nucleotide sequence: TGTGCCAGCGTACGGACTTCAGGCAGAGCATATGGCTACACCTTC.

This clonotype has at least ten counts. The CDR3 here is CASSYGAGKTYNEQFF. In DNA form, the CDR3 reads TGTGCCAGCAGTTACGGGGCGGGAAAGACCTACAATGAGCAGTTCTTC. The chain couples TRBV6-5 to TRBJ2-1; TRBD2 is a possible D gene (6 bases). Trimming removed 2 bases at V and 2 bases at J, with 13 bases between. Germline lookup yields CDR1 MNHEY and CDR2 SVGAGI. CDR3 length: 16 amino acids.

J is TRBJ1-2 and V is TRBV10-3; the D gene is possibly TRBD1 (6 bases). The CDR3 loop spans 12 amino acids. V dropped 6 bases and J dropped 7 bases, with 12 bases sitting between them. CDR1 is ENHRY, CDR2 SYGVKD, per germline. The CDR3 is CAISPEGVGYTF. CDR3 coding DNA: TGTGCCATCAGCCCCGAGGGGGTTGGCTACACCTTC.

This clonotype was found a few times. This sequence joins TRBV5-1 and TRBJ1-2, with 9 bases that match TRBD1. The CDR3 consists of 14 residues. CDR1 SGHRS and CDR2 YFSETQ come from the germline V gene. V trimming: 4 bases; J trimming: 8 bases; junction bases outside the gene matches: 9. The CDR3 sequence: CASSPGQGSVGYTF. DNA of the CDR3: TGCGCCAGCAGCCCGGGACAGGGAAGTGTCGGCTACACCTTC.

The rearrangement joins TRBV19 to TRBJ2-7; D is ambiguous. Deletions cut 3 bases from V and 0 bases from J, with 6 bases between. The CDR3 is made up of 13 amino acids. Looked up from germline, CDR1 is LNHDA and CDR2 is SQIVND (reference sequence). The CDR3 DNA reads TGTGCCAGTAGTATTGGAACCTCCTACGAGCAGTACTTC. It translates to CASSIGTSYEQYF.

This clonotype was seen more than once but under ten times. The chain employs TRBV5-1 and TRBJ1-1, with D possibly being TRBD1 (6 bases). Germline CDR1 is SGHRS and CDR2 is YFSETQ. The CDR3 loop spans 14 amino acids. The V end lost 0 bases, the J end lost 5 bases, and 11 bases lay between the germline ends. The CDR3 reads CASSLVRGSTEAFF. The CDR3 DNA reads as TGCGCCAGCAGCTTGGTCAGGGGTAGTACTGAAGCTTTCTTT.

This sequence joins TRBV7-9 and TRBJ2-1, with a tentative D call TRBD1 (6 bases). This CDR3 has 17 amino acids. Trimming left V 3 bases short and J 3 bases short, with 18 bases between. CDR1 SEHNR and CDR2 FQNEAQ come from the germline V gene (reference sequence). The CDR3 DNA follows: TGTGCCAGCAGCTTCTATTCCGGGACAAGCTACTACAATGAGCAGTTCTTC. It specifies CASSFYSGTSYYNEQFF.

This chain uses TRBV2 with TRBJ1-5; 7 bases match TRBD1. Germline assignment: CDR1 SNHLY and CDR2 FYNNEI. The CDR3 contains 15 residues. Germline trimming cut 5 bases from V and 2 bases from J; bases unmatched to any gene: 6. The CDR3 sequence is CASSNRGGRNQPQHF. The CDR3 coding sequence is TGTGCCAGCAGTAACAGGGGAGGTCGCAATCAGCCCCAGCATTTT. Looking up the rest from reference TRBV2 and TRBJ1-5 gives the full variable domain: EPEVTQTPSHQVTQMGQEVILRCVPISNHLYFYWYRQILGQKVEFLVSFYNNEISEKSEIFDDQFSVERPDGSNFTLKIRSTKLEDSAMYFCASSNRGGRNQPQHFGDGTRLSIL.

The chain employs TRBV29-1 and TRBJ2-7; 7 nucleotides agree with TRBD1. J was trimmed by 3 bases and V by 1 base; bases with no gene match: 9. CDR3 length equals 15 residues. CDR1 and CDR2 (germline): SQVTM, ANQGSEA. The CDR3 DNA follows: TGCAGCGTTGAAGTGGAGACAGGGATCGACTACGAGCAGTACTTC. Protein: CSVEVETGIDYEQYF.

This sequence joins TRBV5-1 and TRBJ2-1, with D possibly being TRBD1 (6 bases). The CDR3 contains 20 residues. Trimming cost V 4 bases and J 0 bases, with 26 bases left between them. Germline assignment: CDR1 SGHRS and CDR2 YFSETQ. As DNA, the CDR3 is TGCGCCAGCAGCAGCGGAGACAGGACTGACATTTTCACCTCCTACAATGAGCAGTTCTTC. Translation: CASSSGDRTDIFTSYNEQFF.

In its sample, this clonotype was seen a few times. The gene calls are TRBV5-4 and TRBJ2-7, with 9 bases that match TRBD1. V lost 4 bases and J lost 3; bases outside the gene matches: 8. Germline assignment: CDR1 SGHNT and CDR2 YYREEE (reference sequence). The CDR3 runs to 15 residues. The CDR3 DNA reads TGTGCCAGCAGCCAAACGGGACAGGGTTTCTACGAGCAGTACTTC. Protein: CASSQTGQGFYEQYF.

At least ten counts were recorded for this clonotype. V gene TRBV24-1 combines with J gene TRBJ2-3; D is possibly TRBD2 (6 bases). The V end was cut by 5 bases, the J end by 5 bases, with 13 bases between. The V gene's germline CDR1 is KGHDR and CDR2 SFDVKD. This CDR3 has 14 residues. The CDR3 DNA sequence: TGTGCCACCAGTGGTGCGGGATTAAGAGATACGCAGTATTTT. Translated, it gives CATSGAGLRDTQYF.

The V gene is TRBV29-1, the J gene TRBJ2-3; 7 bases map to TRBD1. Germline V gene data show CDR1 as SQVTM and CDR2 as ANQGSEA. V gave up 3 bases and J gave up 3 bases; unmatched junction bases: 3. The CDR3 spans 13 residues. The CDR3 region is CSVEDRITDTQYF. DNA of the CDR3: TGCAGCGTTGAGGACAGGATAACAGATACGCAGTATTTT.

This clonotype was counted at least ten times. The chain couples TRBV4-2 to TRBJ2-7, with TRBD2 matching 9 bases. The CDR3 contains 15 residues. J gave up 2 bases and V 1 base, and 3 bases lay outside the gene matches. Germline loops: CDR1 LGHNA, CDR2 YNFKEQ. The CDR3 sequence is CASSQGSGGAYEQYF. In DNA form, the CDR3 reads TGTGCCAGCAGCCAAGGTAGCGGGGGAGCCTACGAGCAGTACTTC.

This clonotype was seen only a few times. CDR3 bases: TGTGCCAGCAGCCGTACTAGCGGGGGGTACAATGAGCAGTTCTTC. It encodes CASSRTSGGYNEQFF. The rearrangement joins TRBV5-8 to TRBJ2-1; 12 positions agree with TRBD2. V trimming: 4 bases; J trimming: 4 bases; junction bases outside the gene matches: 3. The CDR3 is made up of 15 amino acids. From germline, CDR1 is SGHTS and CDR2 YDEGEE.

The rearrangement uses TRBV7-9 and TRBJ2-1; 8 bases match TRBD1. CDR1 SEHNR and CDR2 FQNEAQ come from the germline V gene (reference sequence). CDR3 size: 15 residues. V shed 2 bases, J shed 4 bases, and the junction held 4 bases outside the gene matches. The CDR3 region has the DNA TGTGCCAGCAGCTTAAGGACAGGGCTATACAATGAGCAGTTCTTC. It specifies CASSLRTGLYNEQFF.

Only a few counts were recorded for this clonotype. This chain joins TRBV10-3 and TRBJ1-2; TRBD1 aligns across 9 bases. The CDR3 has 13 amino acids. Looked up from germline, CDR1 is ENHRY and CDR2 is SYGVKD. V trimming: 2 bases; J trimming: 8 bases; junction bases outside the gene matches: 3. CDR3 nucleotide sequence: TGTGCCATCAGTGAGGGACAGGGGAAAGGCTACACCTTC. Residues: CAISEGQGKGYTF.